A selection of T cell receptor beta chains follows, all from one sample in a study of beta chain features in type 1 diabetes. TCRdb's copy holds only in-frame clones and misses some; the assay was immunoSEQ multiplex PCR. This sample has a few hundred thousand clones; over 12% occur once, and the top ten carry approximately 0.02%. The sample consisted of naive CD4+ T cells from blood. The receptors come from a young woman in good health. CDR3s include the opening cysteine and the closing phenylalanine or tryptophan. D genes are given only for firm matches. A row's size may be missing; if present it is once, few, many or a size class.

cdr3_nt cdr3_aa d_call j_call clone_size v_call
TGTGCCAGCAGTCAACGGACAGCCAGTTCTGAAGCTTTCTTT CASSQRTASSEAFF - TRBJ1-1 - TRBV2
TGTGCCATCAGGGATTCTGGACAGGCGCAAGAGACCCAGTACTTC CAIRDSGQAQETQYF TRBD1 TRBJ2-5 - TRBV10-3
TGTGCCAGCAGTTACGCTACAGGGGGCAGAAGTGGCTACACCTTC CASSYATGGRSGYTF TRBD1 TRBJ1-2 - TRBV6-6
TGCGCCAGCCGTCTCAGACAGGGCACAGATACGCAGTATTTT CASRLRQGTDTQYF - TRBJ2-3 - TRBV5-1
TGTGCCAGCAGTGAAGGTCGGCCAGGGGCTCCCTACGAGCAGTACTTC CASSEGRPGAPYEQYF - TRBJ2-7 - TRBV6-1
TGTGCCAGTAGCCAAGAGGTGGGTAACAATCAGCCCCAGCATTTT CASSQEVGNNQPQHF - TRBJ1-5 once TRBV19
TGTGCCTGGGTTTGGGGTAGGGGCACTGAAGCTTTCTTT CAWVWGRGTEAFF - TRBJ1-1 - TRBV30
TGCGCCAGCAGCCTTGGGGGGTCCAATCAGCCCCAGCATTTT CASSLGGSNQPQHF - TRBJ1-5 few TRBV5-1
TGTGCCAGCAGCCTTCTCCTCCTTAGCGGGAGTTTCAGCAATGAGCAGTTCTTC CASSLLLLSGSFSNEQFF TRBD2 TRBJ2-1 - TRBV14
TGTGCCAGCAGCTCGCCACGGGGGAACACTGAAGCTTTCTTT CASSSPRGNTEAFF - TRBJ1-1 - TRBV5-4
TGTGCCAGCTCACCAGTCCCGGGGAAGGGCGAGCAGTACTTC CASSPVPGKGEQYF - TRBJ2-7 few TRBV18
TGTGCTAGTGGTGCCCCCGGGACAGGGGTTCAAGAGACCCAGTACTTC CASGAPGTGVQETQYF TRBD1 TRBJ2-5 - TRBV12-5
TGTGCCAGCAGCGATCCGACACATCTACAATACGAAGCTTTCTTT CASSDPTHLQYEAFF - TRBJ1-1 few TRBV5-4
TGTGCCAGCTCCCTTTCTACAGGGACCGTTAATGAAAAACTGTTTTTT CASSLSTGTVNEKLFF - TRBJ1-4 - TRBV18
TGTGCCATCAGTGAGACGAGCGGGGTGAACATTCAGTACTTC CAISETSGVNIQYF TRBD2 TRBJ2-4 few TRBV10-3
TGTGCCAGCAGTTACCTCTCGGACAGGGGGGGCTACACCTTC CASSYLSDRGGYTF TRBD1 TRBJ1-2 few TRBV6-6
TGTGCCAGCAGTTTGTTCCCGACAGATACGCAGTATTTT CASSLFPTDTQYF - TRBJ2-3 - TRBV28
TGCGCCAGCCGTAGCGGGAGCAGCGACGAGCAGTACTTC CASRSGSSDEQYF TRBD2 TRBJ2-7 few TRBV5-1
TGTGCCAGCAGCTCGTCGTCCGGGACTAGCGGAAATCTACGATTGCAGTACTTC CASSSSSGTSGNLRLQYF TRBD2 TRBJ2-7 - TRBV7-9
TGTGCCAGCAGTTTCACAGGACTAGCGGGAGATGAGCAGTTCTTC CASSFTGLAGDEQFF TRBD2 TRBJ2-1 few TRBV7-3
TGTGCCAGCAGCCAAGGGTTGGGGGGAAGAAATGAGCAGTTCTTC CASSQGLGGRNEQFF - TRBJ2-1 - TRBV14
TGTGCCAGCAGTCCCAACAGGGGCGGCTACGAGCAGTACTTC CASSPNRGGYEQYF TRBD1 TRBJ2-7 few TRBV7-9
TGTGCTAGTGGTTTGGTACAGGACAATGAGCAGTTCTTC CASGLVQDNEQFF - TRBJ2-1 - TRBV12-5
TGTGCCAGCAGCTTAGGTAGCGGGAGGGTGCTAGCCAAAAACATTCAGTACTTC CASSLGSGRVLAKNIQYF TRBD2 TRBJ2-4 - TRBV7-8
TGTGCCAGCAGTGTGAGAAGGGGGACGGCCTCTAACTATGGCTACACCTTC CASSVRRGTASNYGYTF - TRBJ1-2 few TRBV6-1
TGTGCCAGCTCGCGCTGGGACTTCGAAGAGACCCAGTACTTC CASSRWDFEETQYF - TRBJ2-5 - TRBV18
TGCGCCAGCAGCCTGACAGCGAACACTGAAGCTTTCTTT CASSLTANTEAFF - TRBJ1-1 - TRBV5-1